Following are 18 T cell receptor beta chains from one sample sequenced in a study of identical twins. In TCRdb, the 5' RACE reads were re-called with MiXCR into one record per CDR3 protein. The data contain hundreds of thousands of distinct CDR3 sequences, about 20% of them singletons. These data also formed part of another study, on T cells expressing NK-cell markers.

Sequenced material: PBMCs. The receptors were sampled from a young woman in good health.

This clonotype was observed a handful of times. Mismatch with germline at one junction end may stem from a read error. J is TRBJ1-1 and V is TRBV12-3 or TRBV12-4; unclear D gene. This CDR3 spans 16 amino acids. The CDR3 DNA sequence: TGTGCCAGCAGTCTAGCCCAAACCGACAAGCGCGCTGAAGCTTTCTTT. Translated, it gives CASSLAQTDKRAEAFF.

This clonotype was recorded a few times. The CDR3 protein is CASSRASLNEQFF. The CDR3 bases are TGCGCCAGCTCCCGGGCAAGTCTCAATGAGCAGTTCTTC. The chain joins TRBV5-1 to TRBJ2-1; the D is unclear. The CDR3 length is 13 residues. Deletions cut 7 bases from V and 6 bases from J, with 14 bases between. The germline CDR1 and CDR2 sequences are SGHRS and YFSETQ. Full variable domain (rest looked up from reference TRBV5-1 and TRBJ2-1): KAGVTQTPRYLIKTRGQQVTLSCSPISGHRSVSWYQQTPGQGLQFLFEYFSETQRNKGNFPGRFSGRQFSNSRSEMNVSTLELGDSALYLCASSRASLNEQFFGPGTRLTVL.

The genes are TRBV12-3 or TRBV12-4 and TRBJ1-5; D might be TRBD1 (6 bases). The CDR3 has 12 amino acids. The V and J ends lost 5 bases and 9 bases respectively, with 11 bases between them. The CDR3 DNA reads as TGTGCCAGCAGTCTAGGGGGGGGGCCCCAGCATTTT. Protein sequence: CASSLGGGPQHF.

This clonotype was seen a handful of times. The chain has TRBV27 and TRBJ2-7; D gene uncertain. Trimming took off 2 bases at V and 2 bases at J, with 7 bases between the two ends. The CDR3 loop spans 13 amino acids. CDR1 and CDR2 from the germline V gene are MNHEY and SMNVEV (reference sequence). In DNA, the CDR3 is TGTGCCAGCAGTTTAAGGCGGACCTACGAGCAGTACTTC. Translated, it gives CASSLRRTYEQYF.

This chain joins TRBV10-3 and TRBJ1-1; D possibly corresponds to TRBD1 (5 bases). This CDR3 has 15 amino acids. Trimming shortened V by 8 bases and J by 7 bases, and 23 bases separated the two germline ends. Germline lookup yields CDR1 ENHRY and CDR2 SYGVKD. CDR3 DNA sequence: TGTGCCATCCGATCCTACCAGCAGGGTGTAGTTGAAGCTTTCTTT. This codes for CAIRSYQQGVVEAFF.

This clonotype has a handful of counts. The rearrangement links TRBV10-3 to TRBJ2-2, with D possibly TRBD1 on 6 matching bases. Trimming removed 6 bases at V and 0 bases at J, with 11 bases between. There are 15 residues in the CDR3. Looked up from germline, CDR1 is ENHRY and CDR2 is SYGVKD. The CDR3 protein is CAIRSTGANTGELFF. The CDR3 region has the DNA TGTGCCATCAGATCGACAGGAGCGAACACCGGGGAGCTGTTTTTT.

This clonotype was counted a few times. This sequence joins TRBV20-1 and TRBJ2-1, with D hard to call. The CDR3 extends over 15 amino acids. Germline V gene lookup returns CDR1 DFQATT and CDR2 SNEGSKA (reference sequence). V dropped 0 bases and J dropped 4 bases, with 13 bases sitting between them. The CDR3 sequence: CSARDRSGLYNEQFF. The CDR3 nucleotides read TGCAGTGCTAGAGATAGGTCGGGTTTATACAATGAGCAGTTCTTC.

V usage is TRBV3-1 and J usage is TRBJ2-3; 10 positions match TRBD2. The CDR3 has 17 residues. Germline CDR1 LGHDT, CDR2 YNNKEL (reference sequence). The V and J ends lost 0 bases and 6 bases, in that order; junction bases with no gene match: 9. As DNA, the CDR3 is TGTGCCAGCAGCCAAGATCTAGCGGGGGCCCGTAGGGATACGCAGTATTTT. It encodes CASSQDLAGARRDTQYF.

This clonotype was counted only a few times. The chain recombines TRBV5-1 with TRBJ2-2; TRBD1 is a possible D gene (6 bases). Germline assignment: CDR1 SGHRS and CDR2 YFSETQ. V was clipped by 4 bases and J by 0 bases, with 10 bases between them. CDR3 size: 15 residues. The CDR3 DNA reads TGCGCCAGCAGCCAACAGGGACCGAACACCGGGGAGCTGTTTTTT. As protein: CASSQQGPNTGELFF.

This clonotype was seen at least ten times. The V call is TRBV12-3 or TRBV12-4, the J call TRBJ1-6; tentatively, D is TRBD1 (5 bases). Trimming took off 5 bases at V and 4 bases at J, with 12 bases between the two ends. The CDR3 totals 15 residues. The chain's CDR3 is CASSPTGLYNSPLHF. The CDR3 nucleotides read TGTGCCAGCAGTCCAACAGGATTGTATAATTCACCCCTCCACTTT.

The V gene is TRBV5-1, the J gene TRBJ2-3, with D possibly being TRBD1 (5 bases). The germline V gene encodes CDR1 SGHRS and CDR2 YFSETQ. Trimming removed 5 bases from V and 4 bases from J, with 11 bases in between. The CDR3 has 13 residues. CDR3 nucleotide sequence: TGCGCCAGCAGGAGGCAGGGATCAGATACGCAGTATTTT. The encoded protein is CASRRQGSDTQYF.

This chain connects TRBV7-9 to TRBJ2-3; the match to TRBD2 covers 7 bases. The CDR3 covers 16 residues. The germline V gene has CDR1 SEHNR and CDR2 FQNEAQ (reference sequence). Losses at the gene ends were 5 bases for V and 5 bases for J; bases not matched to a gene: 13. Here the CDR3 DNA reads TGTGCCAGCAGCCCCCGAACCGGCCGCGGGGGAGATACGCAGTATTTT. This encodes CASSPRTGRGGDTQYF. Together with reference TRBV7-9 and TRBJ2-3, the CDR3 gives the full variable domain: DTGVSQNPRHKITKRGQNVTFRCDPISEHNRLYWYRQTLGQGPEFLTYFQNEAQLEKSRLLSDRFSAERPKGSFSTLEIQRTEQGDSAMYLCASSPRTGRGGDTQYFGPGTRLTVL.

This clonotype was counted between two and nine times. The chain recombines TRBV2 with TRBJ2-7; D unclear. Trimming stripped 6 bases from V and 7 bases from J, with 7 bases between. Per germline, CDR1 SNHLY and CDR2 FYNNEI. This CDR3 comprises 10 residues. As DNA, the CDR3 is TGTGCCAGCAGAGTCGGTGAGCAGTACTTC. Its translation is CASRVGEQYF.

A few counts support this clonotype. The chain recombines TRBV6-2 or TRBV6-3 with TRBJ2-7; D call uncertain. The CDR3 is 13 residues long. V lost 7 bases and J 3 bases, leaving 13 bases between the germline ends. Germline V gene sequence: CDR1 MNHEY, CDR2 SVGEGT. This CDR3 reads CASKKTGSYEQYF. Written as DNA, the CDR3 is TGTGCCAGCAAAAAAACCGGAAGCTACGAGCAGTACTTC.

To note about this clonotype: A read error is possible here, since a much larger clone lies one base away. The chain employs TRBV10-3 and TRBJ2-3; a weak D match, TRBD2 (5 bases). This CDR3 spans 15 amino acids. Per the germline V gene, CDR1 is ENHRY and CDR2 is SYGVKD. The CDR3 protein is CAISAGYASTDMQYF. The CDR3 DNA reads as TGTGCCATCAGTGCGGGGTACGCTAGCACAGATATGCAGTATTTT.

The rearrangement joins TRBV7-8 to TRBJ2-1, with D tentatively TRBD1 (6 bases). From germline, CDR1 is SGHVS and CDR2 FQNEAQ. The CDR3 sequence is 15 residues long. Trimming removed 4 bases at V and 9 bases at J, with 19 bases between. CDR3 coding DNA: TGTGCCAGCAGCTCAGTGGACAGTTCCTTTTCTGAGCAGTTCTTC. Protein: CASSSVDSSFSEQFF. Using reference TRBV7-8 and TRBJ2-1 for the parts outside the CDR3, the full variable domain is GAGVSQSPRYKVAKRGQDVALRCDPISGHVSLFWYQQALGQGPEFLTYFQNEAQLDKSGLPSDRFFAERPEGSVSTLKIQRTQQEDSAVYLCASSSVDSSFSEQFFGPGTRLTVL.

This clonotype came up once. This chain links TRBV9 with TRBJ2-1; possible D gene TRBD2, 6 bases. The CDR3 length is 19 residues. V was pared by 0 bases and J by 3 bases, with 22 bases between. Germline CDR1 reads SGDLS; CDR2 reads YYNGEE. This chain's CDR3 is CASSVENGGLGTGYNEQFF. The DNA for the CDR3 is TGTGCCAGCAGCGTAGAAAACGGGGGATTGGGCACAGGCTACAATGAGCAGTTCTTC.

The chain combines TRBV19 with TRBJ2-2, with TRBD1 identical over 10 bases. This CDR3 contains 14 residues. Trimming took 10 bases from V and 9 from J; bases not matched to a gene: 11. The germline CDR1 and CDR2 sequences are LNHDA and SQIVND (reference sequence). The CDR3 region has the DNA TGTGCCACCCTCGACAGGGGGCTTCCCAGGGAGCTGTTTTTT. Amino acids: CATLDRGLPRELFF.